This T cell receptor beta chain came from a study of siplizumab effects on memory and regulatory T cells. Per-sample assaying covered 85,000 to 100,000 TCR templates. Method: immunoSEQ multiplex PCR; TCRdb's copy keeps in-frame clones and lacks some. The profile covers 100,000 or so clones, with around 90% appearing a single time and around 0.73% taken by the ten largest. J lost 4 bases, V lost 4 bases, and 4 bases had no gene match. Germline assignment: CDR1 MNHEY and CDR2 SMNVEV (reference sequence). The CDR3 has 14 residues. The study, taken as a whole, reports: In controls, less than 30% of mappable alloreactive CD4+ clones were Treg-derived on average, versus roughly 69% with siplizumab. Memory cells seemed less diverse than naive T cells, which also seemed major contributors to the alloresponse. Most proliferating CD4+ or CD8+ clones, roughly 75-96%, had no naive or memory assignment.

Worth noting for this clone: Its antigen is not identified.

The origin of this receptor is a human donor in good health. The rearrangement joins TRBV27 to TRBJ2-1; the match to TRBD2 covers 7 bases. What was sequenced was Tregs sorted from blood. The CDR3 loop is CASSSSSGYNEQFF. CDR3 sequence (DNA): TGTGCCAGCAGTTCCTCTAGCGGTTACAATGAGCAGTTCTTC.